This T cell receptor (beta chain) emerged from a study of T cell changes during pregnancy in multiple sclerosis. Worth noting for this clone: The junction departs from the called germline gene at one end, perhaps through a read error.

The repertoire was sequenced with immunoSEQ multiplex PCR; TCRdb's copy has only in-frame clones and lacks some. This table has about 23,000 clones, about 88% appearing once. The CDR3 is made up of 13 amino acids. Per germline, CDR1 SSHAT and CDR2 FNYEAQ (reference sequence). This chain links TRBV7-7 with TRBJ2-1, with D hard to call. The clonotype originates from a female donor in good health, enrolled as a control in a pregnancy study. This material consisted of CD4+ T cells from peripheral blood mononuclear cells, taken in the first trimester of pregnancy. The CDR3, as DNA: TGTGCTAGCAGCTTAGGCCAGATCAATGAGCAGTTCTTC. Translating gives CASSLGQINEQFF. The full variable domain, rest sourced from reference TRBV7-7 and TRBJ2-1, is GAGVSQSPRYKVTKRGQDVTLRCDPISSHATLYWYQQALGQGPEFLTYFNYEAQPDKSGLPSDRFSAERPEGSISTLTIQRTEQRDSAMYRCASSLGQINEQFFGPGTRLTVL.